Listed here are 30 T cell receptor beta chains from one sample, sequenced in a study of T-cell memory formation after mild COVID-19. A single record per CDR3 protein comes from TCRdb applying MiXCR to the 5' RACE reads. The table lists tens of thousands of distinct CDR3 sequences, over 9% of them singletons. The sequencing input was PBMCs or a T cell subset sorted from them (not recorded which). The receptors were sampled from an adult woman who had mild COVID-19 (a few samples of this study predate the infection). Cell type and time point are not known.

This clonotype was observed at least ten times. The gene calls are TRBV24-1 and TRBJ2-3; D unresolved. The CDR3 sequence is 14 residues long. Deletions cut 9 bases from V and 4 bases from J, with 16 bases between. Germline values: CDR1 KGHDR, CDR2 SFDVKD. CDR3 sequence (DNA): TGTGCCACCCGGTCTAGGGCAGCCTCAGATACGCAGTATTTT. Translating gives CATRSRAASDTQYF.

This clonotype was counted only a few times. The chain's CDR3 is CASSLPPDRLGNEQFF. The CDR3 DNA sequence: TGTGCCAGCAGTTTACCCCCCGACAGGTTGGGGAATGAGCAGTTCTTC. V usage is TRBV27 and J usage is TRBJ2-1; D is possibly TRBD1 (6 bases). Trimming cost V 2 bases and J 7 bases, with 18 bases left between them. This CDR3 has 16 residues. CDR1 is MNHEY, CDR2 SMNVEV, per germline (reference sequence).

This clonotype showed up just a few times. The chain recombines TRBV12-3 or TRBV12-4 with TRBJ1-2; 8 nucleotides agree with TRBD1. The J segment lost 5 bases and the V segment lost 5 bases, leaving 7 bases of the junction unmatched. This CDR3 is 14 amino acids long. In DNA form, the CDR3 reads TGTGCCAGCAGTCACAGGGGGGACGGGTATGGCTACACCTTC. Amino acid sequence: CASSHRGDGYGYTF.

In this sample, this clonotype is medium-sized. The chain uses TRBV19 and TRBJ2-1; perhaps TRBD2 as D (6 bases). Germline V gene lookup returns CDR1 LNHDA and CDR2 SQIVND (reference sequence). V lost 5 bases, J lost 6 bases, and 11 bases lay in between. The CDR3 length is 13 residues. The CDR3 spells CASSLAPGNEQFF. DNA for the CDR3: TGTGCCAGTAGTCTAGCGCCAGGCAATGAGCAGTTCTTC.

On this clonotype: This could be a read error, since a much larger clone is one nucleotide away. Because the CDR3 is missing its conserved closing phenylalanine or tryptophan, this is likely a read error. This chain connects TRBV7-9 to TRBJ1-1; D remains unclear. There are 11 residues in the CDR3. Per the germline V gene, CDR1 is SEHNR and CDR2 is FQNEAQ (reference sequence). Deletions cut 2 bases from V and 8 bases from J, with 6 bases between. This chain's CDR3 is CASSLTREAFS. CDR3 DNA: TGTGCCAGCAGCTTAACGAGGGAAGCTTTCTCT.

The rearrangement joins TRBV5-1 to TRBJ2-5, with 8 bases lining up with TRBD1. V lost 0 bases, J lost 3 bases, and 1 base stayed unmatched. CDR1 is SGHRS, CDR2 YFSETQ, per germline. The CDR3 spans 14 residues. The CDR3 sequence: CASSLGTGKETQYF. The DNA for the CDR3 is TGCGCCAGCAGCTTGGGGACAGGGAAAGAGACCCAGTACTTC.

V is TRBV20-1 and J is TRBJ1-1, with a weak D call TRBD1 (5 bases). The CDR3 covers 11 residues. Germline CDR1 is DFQATT and CDR2 is SNEGSKA (reference sequence). V dropped 5 bases and J dropped 8 bases, with 12 bases sitting between them. CDR3 nucleotide sequence: TGCAGTGCTTCCCGGGGGAGCGAAGCTTTCTTT. Translation gives CSASRGSEAFF.

The genes are TRBV7-3 and TRBJ1-6; D is undetermined. The CDR3 length is 14 residues. V was cut by 1 base and J by 10 bases, with 11 bases left in between. Germline lookup yields CDR1 SGHTA and CDR2 FQGTGA. The CDR3 DNA sequence: TGTGCCAGCAGCTTAAAGGGCTCTGGGTCACCCCTCCACTTT. It codes for CASSLKGSGSPLHF.

This clonotype was seen a few times. The V call is TRBV12-3 or TRBV12-4, the J call TRBJ2-7; 9 bases line up with TRBD1. There are 14 residues in the CDR3. The junction had 6 bases not matched to a gene; V was cut back by 6 bases and J by 3 bases. CDR3 coding DNA: TGTGCCAGCAGCCCGGGGACAGGGTTCTACGAGCAGTACTTC. Translated: CASSPGTGFYEQYF.

V gene TRBV7-3 combines with J gene TRBJ2-3; D uncertain. The V gene lost 5 bases and the J gene lost 2 bases, with 14 bases spanning the gap. The germline CDR1 and CDR2 sequences are SGHTA and FQGTGA. CDR3 length: 15 residues. The CDR3 coding sequence is TGTGCCAGCAGCCCCGCCGGCTTGCCCACAGATACGCAGTATTTT. It yields the protein CASSPAGLPTDTQYF.

On this clonotype: Compared with germline, one end of the junction differs, possibly owing to a read error. The chain links TRBV20-1 to TRBJ2-5; unclear D gene. CDR3 size: 12 residues. The germline CDR1 and CDR2 sequences are DFQATT and SNEGSKA (reference sequence). The CDR3 here is CSARVMQETKYF. Here the CDR3 DNA reads TGCAGTGCTAGGGTGATGCAAGAGACCAAGTACTTC.

This clonotype was found a few times. The rearrangement uses TRBV19 and TRBJ2-4, with D possibly being TRBD2 (6 bases). The CDR3 is 16 amino acids. The V gene's germline CDR1 is LNHDA and CDR2 SQIVND (reference sequence). Trimming stripped 9 bases from V and 1 base from J, with 19 bases between. CDR3 DNA: TGTGCCAGCACGCGGGATACTCGGGATGCCAAAAACATTCAGTACTTC. Translating gives CASTRDTRDAKNIQYF.

V gene TRBV5-1 combines with J gene TRBJ1-3; D remains unclear. CDR3 length equals 16 residues. Trimming took 0 bases from V and 0 from J, leaving 10 bases between them. Germline V lookup: CDR1 SGHRS, CDR2 YFSETQ. CDR3 amino acids: CASSLEFGSSGNTIYF. The CDR3 DNA follows: TGCGCCAGCAGCTTGGAATTCGGCAGCTCTGGAAACACCATATATTTT.

The genes are TRBV27 and TRBJ2-6; D unclear. Trimming pared 3 bases from V and 0 bases from J, leaving 15 bases between. Germline V gene lookup returns CDR1 MNHEY and CDR2 SMNVEV (reference sequence). The CDR3 contains 18 residues. The CDR3 region has the DNA TGTGCCAGCAGTTTTGGCAGGCACTTTCGCTCTGGGGCCAACGTCCTGACTTTC. It translates to CASSFGRHFRSGANVLTF.

This clonotype was found a few times. The rearrangement links TRBV6-2 or TRBV6-3 to TRBJ2-5; D remains unclear. With 3 bases removed from V and 7 bases from J, the gap between germline ends came to 9 bases. The V gene's germline CDR1 is MNHEY and CDR2 SVGEGT. The CDR3 consists of 12 residues. The chain's CDR3 is CASSYSGVTQYF. In nucleotides, the CDR3 is TGTGCCAGCAGTTATAGTGGGGTGACCCAGTACTTC.

This clonotype came up many times. The chain is built from TRBV4-3 and TRBJ2-1, with 12 bases aligning to TRBD2. This CDR3 is built from 17 residues. Per germline, CDR1 LGHNA and CDR2 YSLEER. The V and J ends lost 0 bases and 7 bases, in that order; junction bases with no gene match: 7. CDR3 protein: CASSQDNASGRVNEQFF. The CDR3 DNA follows: TGCGCCAGCAGCCAAGATAACGCTAGCGGGAGGGTAAATGAGCAGTTCTTC.

This clonotype was found a few times. The chain has TRBV9 and TRBJ1-4; D perhaps matches TRBD1 (6 bases). V lost 4 bases to trimming and J lost 0 bases, with 13 bases between them. The V gene's germline CDR1 is SGDLS and CDR2 YYNGEE. The CDR3 is made up of 16 amino acids. The CDR3 loop is CASSTHGQPTNEKLFF. The CDR3 DNA is TGTGCCAGCAGCACTCACGGACAGCCAACTAATGAAAAACTGTTTTTT.

Ten or more counts support this clonotype. The J gene is TRBJ1-4, the V gene TRBV4-1; D unresolved. Germline-derived CDR1 and CDR2 are MGHRA and YSYEKL. This CDR3 region has 14 residues. Between the trimmed V and J ends, which lost 3 bases and 8 bases, there was a span of 13 bases. CDR3 residues: CASSHPAPGEKLFF. CDR3 in DNA: TGCGCCAGCAGCCATCCCGCCCCCGGGGAAAAACTGTTTTTT.

This clonotype occurred many times. This sequence joins TRBV9 and TRBJ2-3; a weak D match, TRBD1 (6 bases). Between the trimmed V and J ends, which lost 2 bases and 4 bases, there was a span of 14 bases. From germline, CDR1 is SGDLS and CDR2 YYNGEE. The CDR3 consists of 15 residues. CDR3 protein: CASSVLQGSSDTQYF. The CDR3 DNA sequence: TGTGCCAGCAGCGTCCTACAGGGTTCATCAGATACGCAGTATTTT.

The chain has TRBV5-1 and TRBJ1-1, with 7 bases matching TRBD1. CDR3 length equals 16 residues. V was clipped by 0 bases and J by 1 base; unmatched bases: 6. From germline, CDR1 is SGHRS and CDR2 YFSETQ. The CDR3 DNA sequence: TGCGCCAGCAGCTTGGGAGGACAGGCAAGGAACACTGAAGCTTTCTTT. It yields the protein CASSLGGQARNTEAFF.

The gene calls are TRBV6-5 and TRBJ1-2, with D unclear. The ends were cut back, 0 bases at V and 1 base at J, with 9 bases in the middle. CDR3 length: 15 amino acids. CDR1 and CDR2 (germline): MNHEY, SVGAGI. The CDR3 sequence: CASSYSARLNYGYTF. The DNA of the CDR3 is TGTGCCAGCAGTTACTCTGCGCGGCTTAACTATGGCTACACCTTC.

V and J are TRBV27 and TRBJ1-5; D perhaps matches TRBD1 (5 bases). The germline gives CDR1 MNHEY, CDR2 SMNVEV (reference sequence). The CDR3 runs to 17 residues. Trimming left V 5 bases short and J 6 bases short, with 23 bases between. The CDR3 nucleotides read TGTGCCAGCAGTCTCCAACGCCCTCAGGGAGTTGTTCAGCCCCAGCATTTT. Encoded protein: CASSLQRPQGVVQPQHF.

The CDR3 reads CASSKDRRTEAFF. Written as DNA, the CDR3 is TGTGCCAGCAGTAAGGACAGGAGGACTGAAGCTTTCTTT. V usage is TRBV12-3 or TRBV12-4 and J usage is TRBJ1-1; the match to TRBD1 covers 7 bases. Germline trimming cut 5 bases from V and 5 bases from J; bases unmatched to any gene: 5. This CDR3 region has 13 residues.

Ten or more counts support this clonotype. The V and J genes are TRBV29-1 and TRBJ1-5; 9 positions agree with TRBD1. The CDR3 contains 12 residues. Germline values: CDR1 SQVTM, CDR2 ANQGSEA. With 5 bases clipped from V and 7 bases from J, the junction kept 3 bases outside the gene matches. CDR3 residues: CSVRTGEQPQHF. In nucleotides, the CDR3 is TGCAGCGTTAGGACAGGGGAACAGCCCCAGCATTTT. The full variable domain, its missing parts supplied by reference TRBV29-1 and TRBJ1-5, is SAVISQKPSRDICQRGTSLTIQCQVDSQVTMMFWYRQQPGQSLTLIATANQGSEATYESGFVIDKFPISRPNLTFSTLTVSNMSPEDSSIYLCSVRTGEQPQHFGDGTRLSIL.

This clonotype was seen ten or more times. One junction end does not reproduce the germline sequence, and a read error may be involved. The chain has TRBV29-1 and TRBJ2-5, with 8 bases matching TRBD2. The germline gives CDR1 SQVTM, CDR2 ANQGSEA. The CDR3 has 9 residues. CDR3 DNA sequence: TGCAGCGTTATGACTAGCGTGCCCTTC. Protein sequence: CSVMTSVPF.

The chain combines TRBV11-3 with TRBJ2-2; D might be TRBD1 (6 bases). The germline gives CDR1 SGHNT, CDR2 YENEEA. This CDR3 spans 15 amino acids. Trimming removed 1 base from V and 3 bases from J, with 9 bases in between. Here the CDR3 DNA reads TGTGCCAGCAGCTTAGCACAGGGAGACACCGGGGAGCTGTTTTTT. This gives the protein CASSLAQGDTGELFF.

The CDR3 sequence is CSAEGGKNEKLFF. CDR3 DNA sequence: TGCAGTGCAGAGGGAGGGAAGAATGAAAAACTGTTTTTT. The chain joins TRBV20-1 to TRBJ1-4, with D unresolved. The ends were cut back, 6 bases at V and 5 bases at J, with 13 bases in the middle. Germline assignment: CDR1 DFQATT and CDR2 SNEGSKA (reference sequence). This CDR3 contains 13 residues.

V usage is TRBV4-1 and J usage is TRBJ1-5, with 8 nucleotides matching TRBD1. J was trimmed by 4 bases and V by 0 bases; bases with no gene match: 5. The CDR3 spans 16 residues. Germline V CDR1 and CDR2: MGHRA, YSYEKL. CDR3 loop: CASSQEQGALNQPQHF. The CDR3, as DNA: TGCGCCAGCAGCCAAGAGCAGGGGGCTCTAAATCAGCCCCAGCATTTT.

The chain carries TRBV18 and TRBJ1-4, with D possibly TRBD1 on 5 matching bases. Between the trimmed V and J ends, which lost 3 bases and 8 bases, there was a span of 10 bases. Per the germline V gene, CDR1 is KGHSH and CDR2 is LQKENI. The CDR3 sequence is 13 residues long. In nucleotides, the CDR3 is TGTGCCAGCTCACCCCAGGGATGGGAAAAACTGTTTTTT. Protein: CASSPQGWEKLFF. Drawing the rest from reference TRBV18 and TRBJ1-4, the complete variable domain is NAGVMQNPRHLVRRRGQEARLRCSPMKGHSHVYWYRQLPEEGLKFMVYLQKENIIDESGMPKERFSAEFPKEGPSILRIQQVVRGDSAAYFCASSPQGWEKLFFGSGTQLSVL.

The V and J genes are TRBV5-4 and TRBJ2-5; D possibly corresponds to TRBD2 (5 bases). V lost 4 bases and J 2 bases, leaving 12 bases between the germline ends. The CDR3 totals 14 residues. The germline CDR1 and CDR2 sequences are SGHNT and YYREEE (reference sequence). CDR3 region: CASSVEGPQETQYF. As DNA, the CDR3 is TGTGCCAGCAGCGTCGAGGGCCCACAAGAGACCCAGTACTTC.